The 28 T cell receptor beta chains listed next were all sequenced from one sample in a study of blood T cell repertoires in COVID-19 (dated by TCRdb to about 2020). Library construction relied on the immunoSEQ multiplex PCR assay. TCRdb took over this immuneACCESS table, retaining in-frame rearrangements with V and J assigned. Such tables are incomplete; in checked studies, under half of the missing clones stem from an unresolved V gene, and the remainder is unexplained. The sample table records approximately 300,000 clones; almost 90% of these occur just once. The leading ten clones occupy around 10% of the sample. The specimen sequenced was peripheral blood. These receptors originate from a woman aged 25 to 45 with COVID-19, enrolled during active disease.

V gene TRBV3-1 (or the pseudogene TRBV3-2) combines with J gene TRBJ2-7; D uncertain. The V gene lost 4 bases and the J gene lost 9 bases, with 13 bases spanning the gap. The CDR3 loop spans 12 amino acids. Germline-derived CDR1 and CDR2 are LGHDT and YNNKEL (reference sequence). The CDR3 nucleotides read TGTGCCAGCAGCCTTGGTCCCTCGGGGCAGTACTTC. It translates to CASSLGPSGQYF.

The rearrangement uses TRBV7-9 and TRBJ1-3; 7 bases map to TRBD1. Germline assignment: CDR1 SEHNR and CDR2 FQNEAQ (reference sequence). The CDR3 is 14 amino acids. V lost 5 bases to trimming and J lost 2 bases; unmatched junction nucleotides: 3. CDR3 bases: TGTGCCAGCAGCCTGGGACAGCCTGGAAACACCATATATTTT. This codes for CASSLGQPGNTIYF.

This chain links TRBV6-6 with TRBJ2-1, with D possibly being TRBD2 (5 bases). The V and J ends lost 10 bases and 11 bases respectively, with 27 bases between them. Per the germline V gene, CDR1 is MNHNY and CDR2 is SVGAGI (reference sequence). The CDR3 runs to 15 residues. This chain's CDR3 is CATKPGNSINEKQFF. The CDR3 bases are TGTGCCACCAAACCGGGGAACTCTATCAATGAAAAGCAGTTCTTC.

This rearrangement joins TRBV5-1 to TRBJ2-3; 10 nucleotides line up with TRBD2. The V and J ends lost 2 bases and 2 bases, in that order; junction bases with no gene match: 5. The germline gives CDR1 SGHRS, CDR2 YFSETQ. This CDR3 spans 16 amino acids. This chain's CDR3 is CASSLILAGITDTQYF. The CDR3 nucleotides read TGCGCCAGCAGCTTAATACTAGCGGGAATCACAGATACGCAGTATTTT.

The rearrangement links TRBV4-1 to TRBJ1-5; D unclear. Germline lookup yields CDR1 MGHRA and CDR2 YSYEKL. V was pared by 0 bases and J by 0 bases, with 6 bases between. This CDR3 has 15 amino acids. The CDR3 DNA is TGCGCCAGCAGCCAAGATGTCGGTAGCAATCAGCCCCAGCATTTT. Its translation is CASSQDVGSNQPQHF.

The chain has TRBV6-5 and TRBJ1-1; D is perhaps TRBD1 (6 bases). CDR1 is MNHEY and CDR2 is SVGAGI in the germline V gene. V lost 2 bases to trimming and J lost 4 bases, with 17 bases between them. This CDR3 contains 16 residues. DNA for the CDR3: TGTGCCAGCAGTTACAACCTTCAGGGGTTCGCCACTGAAGCTTTCTTT. This codes for CASSYNLQGFATEAFF.

This rearrangement joins TRBV5-1 to TRBJ2-7, with D maybe TRBD1 (6 bases). Germline assignment: CDR1 SGHRS and CDR2 YFSETQ. Trimming pared 7 bases from V and 0 bases from J, leaving 11 bases between. The CDR3 contains 13 residues. The CDR3 reads CASGPDSSYEQYF. For the CDR3, the DNA is TGCGCCAGCGGACCGGACAGCTCCTACGAGCAGTACTTC.

The V and J genes are TRBV27 and TRBJ2-2; TRBD2 agrees at 7 bases. The CDR3 contains 20 residues. Trimming removed 4 bases from V and 1 base from J; junction bases left unmatched: 18. CDR1 MNHEY and CDR2 SMNVEV come from the germline V gene (reference sequence). This CDR3 is CASSSSFSREIYLNTGELFF. CDR3 in DNA: TGTGCCAGCAGTTCCTCTTTCTCGCGGGAGATTTATCTGAACACCGGGGAGCTGTTTTTT.

Comment on this clone: Other DNA variants within this sample encode the same CDR3. The chain uses TRBV30 and TRBJ1-5, with 7 bases lining up with TRBD1. This CDR3 has 12 amino acids. Germline values: CDR1 GTSNPN, CDR2 SVGIG (reference sequence). V was pared by 5 bases and J by 2 bases, with 0 bases of the junction left unmatched. This chain's CDR3 is CAWGQGNQPQHF. In DNA, the CDR3 is TGTGCCTGGGGACAGGGCAATCAGCCCCAGCATTTT.

The sample holds one count of this clone. This chain uses TRBV7-2 with TRBJ1-6, with D possibly TRBD1 on 6 matching bases. Between the trimmed V and J ends, which lost 5 bases and 7 bases, there was a span of 15 bases. The germline gives CDR1 SGHTA, CDR2 FQGNSA. The CDR3 is 15 amino acids. The CDR3 DNA follows: TGTGCCAGCAGCCCTACACAGGGACCGAATTCACCCCTCCACTTT. This gives the protein CASSPTQGPNSPLHF.

The chain is built from TRBV2 and TRBJ1-2, with a possible D match to TRBD1 (5 bases). Trimming removed 6 bases from V and 6 bases from J, with 17 bases in between. The CDR3 covers 14 residues. CDR1 and CDR2 (germline): SNHLY, FYNNEI. The CDR3 spells CASSLTAGPDGYTF. In DNA, the CDR3 is TGTGCCAGCAGCCTCACAGCGGGACCAGATGGCTACACCTTC.

The count of this clone is one. The gene calls are TRBV5-1 and TRBJ1-6; 7 bases align to TRBD1. Per the germline V gene, CDR1 is SGHRS and CDR2 is YFSETQ. The CDR3 runs to 17 residues. Germline trimming cut 0 bases from V and 4 bases from J; bases unmatched to any gene: 7. CDR3 sequence: CASSLDQGTAYNSPLHF. CDR3 DNA: TGCGCCAGCAGCTTGGACCAAGGGACAGCGTATAATTCACCCCTCCACTTT.

The V gene is TRBV19, the J gene TRBJ2-1, with D perhaps matching TRBD1 (6 bases). The V end lost 3 bases, the J end lost 9 bases, and 6 bases lay between the germline ends. This CDR3 has 11 residues. Germline lookup yields CDR1 LNHDA and CDR2 SQIVND (reference sequence). The CDR3 DNA sequence: TGTGCCAGTAGTATGGGGGCTGAGCAGTTCTTC. Translated: CASSMGAEQFF.

The V call is TRBV19, the J call TRBJ1-5; 7 bases are shared with TRBD1. Per the germline V gene, CDR1 is LNHDA and CDR2 is SQIVND (reference sequence). The V segment lost 9 bases and the J segment 4 bases; nucleotides outside the gene matches: 12. The CDR3 length is 15 residues. The CDR3 here is CASKSMGQRNQPQHF. CDR3 nucleotides: TGTGCCAGCAAGTCGATGGGACAGAGGAATCAGCCCCAGCATTTT. Drawing the rest from reference TRBV19 and TRBJ1-5, the complete variable domain is DGGITQSPKYLFRKEGQNVTLSCEQNLNHDAMYWYRQDPGQGLRLIYYSQIVNDFQKGDIAEGYSVSREKKESFPLTVTSAQKNPTAFYLCASKSMGQRNQPQHFGDGTRLSIL.

The chain is built from TRBV6-1 and TRBJ1-4, with D possibly being TRBD1 (6 bases). Germline values: CDR1 MNHNS, CDR2 SASEGT. With 1 base removed from V and 7 bases from J, the gap between germline ends came to 7 bases. This CDR3 is 13 amino acids long. The DNA for the CDR3 is TGTGCCAGCAGTGAAGGGACAGTTGAAAAACTGTTTTTT. Its protein is CASSEGTVEKLFF.

The chain employs TRBV6-5 and TRBJ1-1; 10 bases are a match to TRBD1. The J segment lost 5 bases and the V segment lost 7 bases, leaving 7 bases of the junction unmatched. From germline, CDR1 is MNHEY and CDR2 SVGAGI. CDR3 size: 14 residues. CDR3 nucleotides: TGTGCCAGCACACTCGGGACAGGGGCTACTGAAGCTTTCTTT. Protein: CASTLGTGATEAFF.

The rearrangement joins TRBV6-6 to TRBJ2-7, with 11 positions matching TRBD1. There are 15 residues in the CDR3. Trimming at V came to 6 bases and at J to 7 bases, leaving 11 bases not matched to a gene. In germline, CDR1 is MNHNY, CDR2 SVGAGI (reference sequence). This CDR3 reads CASSPPGQGAWEQYF. CDR3 DNA sequence: TGTGCCAGCAGCCCGCCCGGACAGGGGGCCTGGGAGCAGTACTTC.

The chain employs TRBV3-1 (or the pseudogene TRBV3-2) and TRBJ2-5; 9 bases agree with TRBD2. Germline assignment: CDR1 LGHDT and CDR2 YNNKEL (reference sequence). This CDR3 comprises 14 residues. Losses at the gene ends were 4 bases for V and 5 bases for J; bases not matched to a gene: 5. The CDR3 region has the DNA TGTGCCAGCAGCCTGTATAGCGGGAGTGAGACCCAGTACTTC. Its protein product is CASSLYSGSETQYF.

V is TRBV2 and J is TRBJ1-2; D might be TRBD1 (5 bases). Trimming cost V 2 bases and J 6 bases, with 10 bases left between them. The CDR3 length is 13 residues. Germline V gene sequence: CDR1 SNHLY, CDR2 FYNNEI. In nucleotides, the CDR3 is TGTGCCAGCAGTGAACAGGGACTTAATGGCTACACCTTC. It specifies CASSEQGLNGYTF.

V is TRBV5-1 and J is TRBJ2-3, with 7 bases identical to TRBD1. CDR3 length equals 16 residues. J lost 4 bases, V lost 0 bases, and 8 bases had no gene match. The germline V gene has CDR1 SGHRS and CDR2 YFSETQ. The CDR3 region is CASSLVVTGWADTQYF. DNA of the CDR3: TGCGCCAGCAGCTTGGTAGTGACAGGGTGGGCAGATACGCAGTATTTT.

This chain links TRBV3-1 (or the pseudogene TRBV3-2) with TRBJ2-2; TRBD2 matches 10 bases. CDR1 is LGHDT and CDR2 is YNNKEL in the germline V gene (reference sequence). J was trimmed by 5 bases and V by 2 bases; bases with no gene match: 11. This CDR3 comprises 18 residues. CDR3 amino acids: CASSQILPSGRGTGELFF. CDR3 nucleotides: TGTGCCAGCAGCCAAATCCTTCCTAGCGGGAGAGGGACCGGGGAGCTGTTTTTT.

The chain employs TRBV30 and TRBJ1-5; D is possibly TRBD1 (5 bases). V lost 0 bases to trimming and J lost 8 bases, with 17 bases between them. Germline-derived CDR1 and CDR2 are GTSNPN and SVGIG (reference sequence). The CDR3 totals 15 residues. Written as DNA, the CDR3 is TGTGCCTGGAGTGTACTGGGGGGAGGAGAGAAGCCCCAGCATTTT. Protein product: CAWSVLGGGEKPQHF.

This clone has a handful of counts. The rearrangement links TRBV10-3 to TRBJ1-2; 7 positions agree with TRBD1. This CDR3 is built from 13 residues. Germline V CDR1 and CDR2: ENHRY, SYGVKD. With 6 bases clipped from V and 4 bases from J, the junction kept 5 bases outside the gene matches. The DNA of the CDR3 is TGTGCCATCAGACTGGGACAGCTCTATGGCTACACCTTC. It encodes CAIRLGQLYGYTF.

This clone was seen more than once but under ten times. The chain joins TRBV19 to TRBJ1-2, with 8 positions matching TRBD1. Germline lookup yields CDR1 LNHDA and CDR2 SQIVND (reference sequence). The CDR3 has 16 residues. After removal of 4 bases from V and 5 bases from J, the junction contained 12 bases not matched to a gene. CDR3 region: CASSRKPTGVEYGYTF. In DNA form, the CDR3 reads TGTGCCAGTAGTAGAAAACCGACAGGGGTTGAGTATGGCTACACCTTC.

The V gene is TRBV7-9, the J gene TRBJ2-5; D possibly corresponds to TRBD2 (5 bases). The CDR3 is 15 amino acids. The germline V gene encodes CDR1 SEHNR and CDR2 FQNEAQ (reference sequence). Trimming took off 1 base at V and 2 bases at J, with 11 bases between the two ends. Here the CDR3 DNA reads TGTGCCAGCAGCTTAGTCGGGGTTGCGCAAGAGACCCAGTACTTC. It is translated as CASSLVGVAQETQYF.

V and J are TRBV30 and TRBJ1-5; 7 bases match TRBD1. The V gene end was trimmed by 3 bases and the J gene end by 11 bases; junction bases not matched to a gene: 10. CDR3 length: 13 amino acids. Germline lookup yields CDR1 GTSNPN and CDR2 SVGIG (reference sequence). The CDR3 is CAWSPTGAVAQHF. CDR3 nucleotides: TGTGCCTGGAGCCCAACAGGGGCGGTGGCCCAGCATTTT.

The CDR3, as DNA: TGTGCCAGCAGCTTCGCTGGGGGCGGCTATGGCTACACCTTC. It is translated as CASSFAGGGYGYTF. The rearrangement uses TRBV7-9 and TRBJ1-2; weak D call: TRBD1 (6 bases). Trimming took off 3 bases at V and 4 bases at J, with 12 bases between the two ends. Germline CDR1 and CDR2: SEHNR and FQNEAQ (reference sequence). This CDR3 spans 14 amino acids.

The chain recombines TRBV10-3 with TRBJ1-4; D is unresolved. With 3 bases removed from V and 3 bases from J, the gap between germline ends came to 11 bases. Germline values: CDR1 ENHRY, CDR2 SYGVKD. There are 15 residues in the CDR3. CDR3 coding DNA: TGTGCCATCAGTGAACGGGGAGGAGCTAATGAAAAACTGTTTTTT. Translating gives CAISERGGANEKLFF.